This T cell receptor beta chain was retrieved from a study of Ad26.COV2.S vaccination and SARS-CoV-2 variants. The wider study: Intramuscularly, Ad26.COV2.S was given either once or twice, 56 days apart.

With respect to this clone: Its antigen is still unknown.

Points from the study as a whole: Breadth of non-spike TCRs did not differ between vaccinees and placebo recipients. The TCR breadth and depth analyses may have produced an underestimate of total T cell responses.

The treatment here: approximately 18 received Ad26.COV2.S at low or high dose, single or two shots; about 5 received placebo; per-sample allocation not given. The investigators took samples on day 63 after the first vaccine or placebo injection. This vaccine is an Ad26 vector that expresses the Wuhan-strain SARS-CoV-2 spike. Repertoires were generated with immunoSEQ multiplex PCR, while TCRdb's copy carries only in-frame clones and drops some. This table has 350,000 to 500,000 clones, 80% to 95% appearing once. This TCR was sampled from a person between 18 and 65 years old who received the Ad26.COV2.S COVID-19 vaccine or a placebo. The sequencing used peripheral blood, collected in a trial of Ad26.COV2.S vaccine versus placebo.

CDR3 sequence (DNA): TGTGCTCACGGGGGCCCTAATGAAAAACTGTTTTTT. Residues: CAHGGPNEKLFF. The rearrangement links TRBV28 to TRBJ1-4, with D perhaps matching TRBD1 (6 bases). Germline assignment: CDR1 MDHEN and CDR2 SYDVKM. This CDR3 spans 12 amino acids. The full variable domain, in which reference TRBV28 and TRBJ1-4 provide the parts outside the CDR3, is DVKVTQSSRYLVKRTGEKVFLECVQDMDHENMFWYRQDPGLGLRLIYFSYDVKMKEKGDIPEGYSVSREKKERFSLILESASTNQTSMYLCAHGGPNEKLFFGSGTQLSVL.